This paragraph covers one T cell receptor (beta chain) sequence. The antigen remains undetermined. This sample stems from a study of beta chain features in type 1 diabetes. Looking at the study overall: All samples yielded some 100,000,000 examined sorted cells. Notes on the study in general: All four CD4+ subsets from Type 1 diabetes patients carried moderately but significantly shorter TCRB CDR3s. For patients and controls alike, PCR might favor shorter templates to the same degree. A pattern of fewer insertions and more deletions at VDJ junctions was seen in type 1 diabetes patients.

Sequenced material consisted of expressed TCRB transcripts (all of the isolated RNA was reverse transcribed). Measured with immunoSEQ multiplex PCR; TCRdb has only the in-frame clones, and not every one. The table has over 150,000 clones, over 9% seen once; the top ten hold 0.5%. V was clipped by 5 bases and J by 5 bases; unmatched bases: 4. Germline values: CDR1 MNHNS, CDR2 SASEGT. The CDR3 has 13 residues. Naive, central memory, regulatory and stem cell-like memory cells within the CD4+ compartment were sorted using CD45RO/CCR7/CD25/CD127/CD95/CD27. This sequence joins TRBV6-1 and TRBJ2-5; 8 bases are shared with TRBD2. The sequencing sample was made of central memory CD4+ T cells from blood. The receptor was derived from a man between 25 and 39 years old with type 1 diabetes. This CDR3 is CASSRAGVETQYF. In DNA form, the CDR3 reads TGTGCCAGCAGTAGAGCGGGAGTGGAGACCCAGTACTTC.